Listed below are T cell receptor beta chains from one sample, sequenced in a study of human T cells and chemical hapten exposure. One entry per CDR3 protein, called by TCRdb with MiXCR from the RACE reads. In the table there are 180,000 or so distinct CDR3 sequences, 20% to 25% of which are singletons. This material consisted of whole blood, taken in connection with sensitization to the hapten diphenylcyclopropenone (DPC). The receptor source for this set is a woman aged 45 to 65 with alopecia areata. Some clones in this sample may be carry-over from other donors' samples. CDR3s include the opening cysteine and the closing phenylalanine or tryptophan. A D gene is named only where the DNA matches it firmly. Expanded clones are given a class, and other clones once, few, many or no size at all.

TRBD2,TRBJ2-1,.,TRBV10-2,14,CASSDSLAVNEQFF,TGCGCCAGCAGTGATAGCCTAGCGGTCAATGAGCAGTTCTTC
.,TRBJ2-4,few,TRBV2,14,CASSPGLGLNIQYF,TGTGCCAGCAGTCCCGGCCTGGGGTTAAACATTCAGTACTTC
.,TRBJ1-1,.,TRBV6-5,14,CASSETTGNTEAFF,TGTGCCAGCAGTGAAACGACAGGGAACACTGAAGCTTTCTTT
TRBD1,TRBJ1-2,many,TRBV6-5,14,CASSFMQGVNGYTF,TGTGCCAGCAGCTTCATGCAGGGGGTCAATGGCTACACCTTC
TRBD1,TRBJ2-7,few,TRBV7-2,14,CASSPRDSYYEQYF,TGTGCCAGCAGCCCCCGGGACAGCTACTACGAGCAGTACTTC
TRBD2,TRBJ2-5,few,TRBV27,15,CASTQRGGGQETQYF,TGTGCCAGCACCCAACGGGGGGGTGGGCAAGAGACCCAGTACTTC
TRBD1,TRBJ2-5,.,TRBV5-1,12,CASTGGLETQYF,TGCGCCAGCACAGGGGGTCTGGAGACCCAGTACTTC
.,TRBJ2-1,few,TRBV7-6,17,CASSPSPMGGGYNEQFF,TGTGCCAGCAGCCCCTCCCCAATGGGAGGGGGCTACAATGAGCAGTTCTTC
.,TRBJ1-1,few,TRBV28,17,CASSFPGLSFVNTEAFF,TGTGCCAGCAGTTTTCCGGGACTCAGCTTCGTGAACACTGAAGCTTTCTTT
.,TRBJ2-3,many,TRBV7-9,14,CASSLAGGTDTQYF,TGTGCCAGCAGCTTAGCGGGAGGCACAGATACGCAGTATTTT
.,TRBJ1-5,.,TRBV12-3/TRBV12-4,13,CASVGRSNQPQHF,TGTGCCAGCGTGGGCAGAAGCAATCAGCCCCAGCATTTT
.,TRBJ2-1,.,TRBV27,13,CASSWGIYNEQFF,TGTGCCAGCAGTTGGGGAATTTACAATGAGCAGTTCTTC
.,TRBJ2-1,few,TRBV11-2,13,CASRNTGGGEQFF,TGTGCCAGCAGGAATACGGGTGGGGGTGAGCAGTTCTTC
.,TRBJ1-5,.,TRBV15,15,CATSRDLEGEQPQHF,TGTGCCACCAGCAGAGATTTGGAGGGGGAACAGCCCCAGCATTTT
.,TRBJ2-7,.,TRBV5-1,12,CASSSGTSQQYF,TGCGCCAGCAGCTCCGGGACATCCCAGCAGTACTTC
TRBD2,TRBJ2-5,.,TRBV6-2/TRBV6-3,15,CASSFRLAGGETQYF,TGTGCCAGCAGTTTTCGACTAGCGGGAGGAGAGACCCAGTACTTC
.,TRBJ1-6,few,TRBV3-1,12,CASSQGYSPLHF,TGTGCCAGCAGCCAAGGATACTCACCCCTCCACTTT
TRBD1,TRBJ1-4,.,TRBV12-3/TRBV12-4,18,CASSSSGGSEGPDEKLFF,TGTGCCAGCAGTTCCTCAGGGGGCAGCGAGGGTCCTGATGAAAAACTGTTTTTT
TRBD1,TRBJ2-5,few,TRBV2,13,CASSWTGDETQYF,TGTGCCAGCAGTTGGACAGGGGATGAGACCCAGTACTTC
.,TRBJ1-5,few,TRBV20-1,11,CSAAANQPQHF,TGCAGTGCTGCAGCAAATCAGCCCCAGCATTTT
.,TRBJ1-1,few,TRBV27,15,CASSTQRYGNTEAFF,TGTGCCAGCAGTACCCAGAGGTACGGAAACACTGAAGCTTTCTTT
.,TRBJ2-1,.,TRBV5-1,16,CASSLAGFSSYNEQFF,TGCGCCAGCAGCTTGGCGGGCTTTAGCTCCTACAATGAGCAGTTCTTC
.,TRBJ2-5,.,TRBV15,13,CATSRAARETQYF,TGTGCCACCAGCAGGGCGGCGAGGGAGACCCAGTACTTC
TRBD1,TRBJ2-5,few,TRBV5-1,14,CASSSGQPQETQYF,TGCGCCAGCAGCTCGGGACAGCCCCAAGAGACCCAGTACTTC
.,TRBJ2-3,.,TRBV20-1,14,CSAGVGPSTDTQYF,TGCAGTGCCGGAGTGGGTCCTAGCACAGATACGCAGTATTTT
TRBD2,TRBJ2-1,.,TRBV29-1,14,CSLRLAVTYNEQFF,TGCAGCCTACGACTAGCGGTAACCTACAATGAGCAGTTCTTC
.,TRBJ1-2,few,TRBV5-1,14,CASSQGHYNYGYTF,TGCGCCAGCAGCCAGGGACACTATAACTATGGCTACACCTTC
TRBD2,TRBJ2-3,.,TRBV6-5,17,CASSSISGGLAPDTQYF,TGTGCCAGCAGTTCCATTTCAGGGGGACTAGCCCCAGATACGCAGTATTTT
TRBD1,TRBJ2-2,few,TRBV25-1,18,CASQVGLGQGKNTGELFF,TGTGCCAGCCAAGTTGGACTGGGACAGGGGAAGAACACCGGGGAGCTGTTTTTT
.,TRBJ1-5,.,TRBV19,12,CASSIGSQPQHF,TGTGCCAGTAGTATAGGATCCCAGCCCCAGCATTTT
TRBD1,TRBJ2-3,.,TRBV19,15,CASSTWDRPTDTQYF,TGTGCCAGTAGTACATGGGACAGGCCAACAGATACGCAGTATTTT
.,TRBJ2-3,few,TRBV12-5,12,CASGSLGDTQYF,TGTGCTAGTGGATCTTTGGGAGATACGCAGTATTTT
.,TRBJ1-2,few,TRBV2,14,CASSEWVSAGGYTF,TGTGCCAGCAGTGAATGGGTGTCAGCGGGGGGCTACACCTTC
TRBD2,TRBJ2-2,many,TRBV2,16,CASTGGAGGDTGELFF,TGTGCCAGCACCGGCGGAGCGGGAGGCGACACCGGGGAGCTGTTTTTT
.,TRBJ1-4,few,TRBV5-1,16,CASSLGPGTQAEKLFF,TGCGCCAGCAGCTTGGGGCCCGGGACTCAGGCGGAAAAACTGTTTTTT
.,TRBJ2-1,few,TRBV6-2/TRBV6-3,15,CASSYGVAYPNEQFF,TGTGCCAGCAGTTACGGAGTAGCGTACCCGAATGAGCAGTTCTTC
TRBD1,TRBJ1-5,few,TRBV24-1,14,CATSDRTGSQPQHF,TGTGCCACCAGTGATCGGACAGGGTCACAGCCCCAGCATTTT
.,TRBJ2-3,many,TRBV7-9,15,CASSPREYSTDTQYF,TGTGCCAGCAGCCCAAGGGAATACAGCACAGATACGCAGTATTTT